This T cell receptor beta chain was captured by sequencing in a study of blood T cell repertoires in COVID-19. Study-level information: In each case, the material was cDNA or gDNA derived from T cells, B-cell-depleted T cells, or PBMCs.

Under the authors' procedure: Amplification with reference gene primers provided the estimates of nucleated cell counts. TCRdb's copy holds only in-frame clones and misses some; the assay was immunoSEQ multiplex PCR. V, J and clone size reflect that table, while D and trimming were determined from the DNA. The data hold over 300,000 clones, with almost 85% observed a single time. This clone was observed a handful of times. Sequenced material: peripheral blood. This TCR was recovered from a human donor in a cohort sampled during active COVID-19.

CDR3 sequence (DNA): TGTGCCTGGAGTGTAAGGGACAGGGACTACGAGCAGTACTTC. Translation gives CAWSVRDRDYEQYF. The gene calls are TRBV30 and TRBJ2-7; 9 bases are shared with TRBD1. Germline trimming cut 0 bases from V and 3 bases from J; bases unmatched to any gene: 3. This CDR3 is built from 14 residues. Looked up from germline, CDR1 is GTSNPN and CDR2 is SVGIG (reference sequence).